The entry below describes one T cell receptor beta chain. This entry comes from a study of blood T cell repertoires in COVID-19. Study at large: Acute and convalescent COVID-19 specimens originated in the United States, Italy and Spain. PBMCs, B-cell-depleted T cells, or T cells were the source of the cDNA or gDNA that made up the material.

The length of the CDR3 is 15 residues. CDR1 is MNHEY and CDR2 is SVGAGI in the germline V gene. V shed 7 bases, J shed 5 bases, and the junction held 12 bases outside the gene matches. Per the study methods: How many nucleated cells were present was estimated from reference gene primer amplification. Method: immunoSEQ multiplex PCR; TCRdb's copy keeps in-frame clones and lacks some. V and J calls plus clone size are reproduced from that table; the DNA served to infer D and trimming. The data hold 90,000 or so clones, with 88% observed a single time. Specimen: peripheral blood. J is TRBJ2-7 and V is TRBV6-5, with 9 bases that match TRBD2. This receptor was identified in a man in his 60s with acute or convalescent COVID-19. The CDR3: CASTALREGFHEQYF. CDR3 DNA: TGTGCCAGCACCGCCTTGCGGGAGGGTTTCCACGAGCAGTACTTC.